The clone carrying this T cell receptor (beta chain) showed up just a few times. Its target is not known. After removal of 7 bases from V and 7 bases from J, the junction contained 13 bases not matched to a gene. This CDR3 spans 15 amino acids. The sample comes from a study of response to subunit inactivated influenza vaccine. Study results and caveats: The authors suggested that every seasonal influenza vaccination recruits few new T cells.

A single record per CDR3 protein comes from TCRdb applying MiXCR to the RT-PCR reads. The top ten clones hold 10% of a sample with around 790,000 distinct CDR3 sequences, 21% of them seen once. The specimen was PBMCs from blood, collected around 5 days after vaccination. The source is a man aged 50 to 60 who received an inactivated influenza vaccine. The chain has TRBV12-3 or TRBV12-4 and TRBJ2-5; TRBD2 matches at 9 bases. The CDR3 nucleotides are TGTGCCAGCAACCAAAGGGGACTAGCAGGTGGGACCCAGTACTTC. It is translated as CASNQRGLAGGTQYF.